This T cell receptor (beta chain) was sequenced during a study of cytomegalovirus exposure and HLA in healthy donors. Primers: 60 Vbeta forward and 13 Jbeta reverse. The method was immunoSEQ multiplex PCR; TCRdb's version includes in-frame clones alone and lacks a portion of them. The sample includes hundreds of thousands of clones, roughly two thirds of them seen just once. With V trimmed by 5 bases and J by 1 base, 2 bases remained unmatched. The germline V gene has CDR1 LNHDA and CDR2 SQIVND (reference sequence). The CDR3 sequence is 14 residues long. The origin of this receptor is a female donor in good health and CMV-seronegative. Sequencing was done on a sample of PBMCs. The V gene is TRBV19, the J gene TRBJ1-1, with 9 bases identical to TRBD1. In DNA, the CDR3 is TGTGCCAGTAGTCAGGGACAGGGGAACACTGAAGCTTTCTTT. Its translation is CASSQGQGNTEAFF.